Listed below are T cell receptor beta chains from one sample, sequenced in a study of T-cell memory formation after mild COVID-19. TCRdb independently ran MiXCR on the 5' RACE reads; one entry per CDR3 protein. The sample includes hundreds of thousands of distinct CDR3 sequences, 20% of them seen just once. The sample consisted of PBMCs or a T cell subset sorted from them (not recorded which). The receptors stem from an adult woman who had mild COVID-19 (a few samples of this study predate the infection). Cell type and time point are not known. The CDR3 runs from the conserved cysteine through the conserved F or W. The D gene is left open where the match is weak. Not all rows give a size; the values are once, few, many and, for expanded clones, a class.

CDR3 protein,CDR3 DNA,D gene,V gene,clone size,J gene
CASSLQGLGGTDTQYF,TGTGCCAGCAGCTTACAGGGGCTGGGAGGCACAGATACGCAGTATTTT,NA,TRBV7-6,NA,TRBJ2-3
CSASPYQGTHYEQYF,TGCAGTGCTAGCCCCTACCAAGGGACCCACTACGAGCAGTACTTC,NA,TRBV20-1,NA,TRBJ2-7
CSARGRRVTEQYF,TGCAGTGCTAGAGGACGAAGGGTGACCGAGCAGTACTTC,NA,TRBV20-1,NA,TRBJ2-7
CSASPTSGRAFANTGELFF,TGCAGTGCGTCCCCTACTAGCGGTCGGGCGTTCGCGAACACCGGGGAGCTGTTTTTT,TRBD2,TRBV20-1,many,TRBJ2-2
CSVGGARVNEKLFF,TGCAGCGTTGGGGGGGCGCGAGTTAATGAAAAACTGTTTTTT,NA,TRBV29-1,NA,TRBJ1-4
CASSPLGAVNTEAFF,TGTGCCAGCAGCCCACTCGGGGCCGTTAACACTGAAGCTTTCTTT,NA,TRBV5-5,NA,TRBJ1-1
CASRAALMNEQFF,TGTGCCAGCAGGGCTGCCCTGATGAATGAGCAGTTCTTC,NA,TRBV2,few,TRBJ2-1
CSAPKEGQAILHYEQYF,TGCAGTGCTCCAAAGGAGGGACAGGCTATCCTCCACTACGAGCAGTACTTC,TRBD1,TRBV20-1,NA,TRBJ2-7
CASRDTSGGSYEQYF,TGTGCCAGCAGGGACACTAGCGGGGGTAGCTACGAGCAGTACTTC,TRBD2,TRBV25-1,NA,TRBJ2-7
CAISVSGTGTSEQYF,TGTGCCATCAGTGTCAGTGGGACAGGCACCTCCGAGCAGTACTTC,TRBD1,TRBV10-3,few,TRBJ2-7
CASSRGLKGNQPQHF,TGTGCCAGCAGTCGGGGGTTAAAGGGCAATCAGCCCCAGCATTTT,NA,TRBV6-6,few,TRBJ1-5
CASSFDLQNTGELFF,TGTGCCAGCAGTTTCGATCTCCAGAACACCGGGGAGCTGTTTTTT,NA,TRBV12-3/TRBV12-4,NA,TRBJ2-2
CASSPRTAPYGYTF,TGTGCCAGCAGCCCACGGACAGCTCCGTATGGCTACACCTTC,NA,TRBV12-3/TRBV12-4,NA,TRBJ1-2
CSAELAEHYNEQFF,TGCAGTGCTGAACTAGCGGAGCATTACAATGAGCAGTTCTTC,TRBD2,TRBV20-1,few,TRBJ2-1
CASRHQVTYEQYF,TGTGCCAGCAGACATCAAGTTACCTACGAGCAGTACTTC,NA,TRBV7-2,few,TRBJ2-7
CASSIGQGASGANVLTF,TGTGCCAGTAGTATCGGGCAGGGCGCCTCTGGGGCCAACGTCCTGACTTTC,NA,TRBV19,NA,TRBJ2-6
CASSQARDSNQPQHF,TGCGCCAGCAGCCAAGCGAGGGATAGCAATCAGCCCCAGCATTTT,NA,TRBV4-1,few,TRBJ1-5
CASSQSLGTEAFF,TGTGCCAGCTCACAATCACTGGGCACTGAAGCTTTCTTT,NA,TRBV18,few,TRBJ1-1
CASSTGGSYNEQFF,TGTGCCAGCAGTACAGGGGGCTCCTACAATGAGCAGTTCTTC,TRBD1,TRBV3-1,NA,TRBJ2-1
CASSPGEGGTEAFF,TGTGCCAGCAGTCCAGGGGAGGGTGGCACTGAAGCTTTCTTT,NA,TRBV12-3/TRBV12-4,few,TRBJ1-1
CASSSVPGQGREFF,TGTGCCAGCAGCTCCGTCCCGGGACAGGGGAGGGAGTTCTTC,TRBD1,TRBV7-2,NA,TRBJ2-1
CSARESSGSPPDTQYF,TGCAGTGCTAGAGAAAGTAGCGGGAGCCCCCCAGATACGCAGTATTTT,TRBD2,TRBV20-1,few,TRBJ2-3
CASSPGTDGGYGYTF,TGCGCCAGCAGCCCAGGGACAGATGGGGGCTATGGCTACACCTTC,TRBD1,TRBV5-1,few,TRBJ1-2